The source of this T cell receptor beta chain is a study of T cell changes during pregnancy in multiple sclerosis. Assay used: immunoSEQ multiplex PCR; TCRdb lists only in-frame clones, some missing. The sample lists around 39,000 clones, 88% seen once, with 0.9% to 1.5% in the top ten. The count of this clone is one. The clonotype originates from a female donor with multiple sclerosis, enrolled in a pregnancy study. Sequenced here: CD4+ T cells from peripheral blood mononuclear cells, sampled before pregnancy.

The CDR3 here is CASSSGTSGSNEQYF. CDR3 coding DNA: TGTGCCAGCAGTTCCGGGACTAGCGGGAGCAACGAGCAGTACTTC. This chain joins TRBV27 and TRBJ2-7, with 14 nucleotides matching TRBD2. CDR1 is MNHEY and CDR2 is SMNVEV in the germline V gene (reference sequence). Trimming removed 4 bases from V and 5 bases from J; junction bases left unmatched: 4. CDR3 length: 15 residues.